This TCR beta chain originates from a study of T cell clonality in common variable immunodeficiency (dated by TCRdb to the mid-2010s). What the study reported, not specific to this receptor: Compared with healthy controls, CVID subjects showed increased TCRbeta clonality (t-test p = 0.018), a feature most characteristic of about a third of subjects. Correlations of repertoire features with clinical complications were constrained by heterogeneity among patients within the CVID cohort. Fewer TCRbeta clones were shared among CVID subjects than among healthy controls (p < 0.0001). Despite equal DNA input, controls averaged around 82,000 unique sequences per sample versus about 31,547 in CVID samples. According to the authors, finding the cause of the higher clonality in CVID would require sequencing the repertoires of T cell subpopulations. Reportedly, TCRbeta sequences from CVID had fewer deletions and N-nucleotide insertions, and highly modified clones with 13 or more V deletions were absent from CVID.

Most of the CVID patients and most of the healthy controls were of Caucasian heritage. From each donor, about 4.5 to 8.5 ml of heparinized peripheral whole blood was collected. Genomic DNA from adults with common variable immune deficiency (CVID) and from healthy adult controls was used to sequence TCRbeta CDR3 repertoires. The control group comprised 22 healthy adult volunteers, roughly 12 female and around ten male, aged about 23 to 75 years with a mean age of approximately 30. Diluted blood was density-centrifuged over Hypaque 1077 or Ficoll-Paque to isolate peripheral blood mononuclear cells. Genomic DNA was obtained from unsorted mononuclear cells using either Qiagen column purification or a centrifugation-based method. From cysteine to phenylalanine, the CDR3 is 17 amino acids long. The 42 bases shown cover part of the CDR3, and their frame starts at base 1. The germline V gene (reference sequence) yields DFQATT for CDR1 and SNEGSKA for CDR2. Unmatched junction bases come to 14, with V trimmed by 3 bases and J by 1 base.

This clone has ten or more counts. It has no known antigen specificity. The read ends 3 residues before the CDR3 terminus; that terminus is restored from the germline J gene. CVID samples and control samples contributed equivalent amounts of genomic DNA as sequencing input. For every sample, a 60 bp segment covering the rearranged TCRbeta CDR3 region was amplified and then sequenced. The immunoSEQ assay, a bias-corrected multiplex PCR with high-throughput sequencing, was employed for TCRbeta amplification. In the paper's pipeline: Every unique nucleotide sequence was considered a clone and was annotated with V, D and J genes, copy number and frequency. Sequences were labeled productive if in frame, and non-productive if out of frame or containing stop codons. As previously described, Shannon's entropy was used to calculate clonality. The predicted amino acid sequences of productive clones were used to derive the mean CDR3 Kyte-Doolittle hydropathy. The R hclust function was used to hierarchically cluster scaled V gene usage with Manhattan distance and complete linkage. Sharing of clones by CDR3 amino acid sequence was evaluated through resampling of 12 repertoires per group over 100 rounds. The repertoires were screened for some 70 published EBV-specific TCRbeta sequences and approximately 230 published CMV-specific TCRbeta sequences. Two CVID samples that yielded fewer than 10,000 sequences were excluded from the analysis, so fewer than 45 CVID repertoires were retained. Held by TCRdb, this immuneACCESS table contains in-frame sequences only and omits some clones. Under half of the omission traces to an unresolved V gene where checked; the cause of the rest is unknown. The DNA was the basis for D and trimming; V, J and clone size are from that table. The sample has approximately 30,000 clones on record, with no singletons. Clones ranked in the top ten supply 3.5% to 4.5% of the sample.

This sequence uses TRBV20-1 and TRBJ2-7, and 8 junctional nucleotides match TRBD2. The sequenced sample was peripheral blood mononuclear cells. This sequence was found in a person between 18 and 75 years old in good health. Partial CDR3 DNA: TGCAGTGCTAGTAGCGAATTCGGGCGGGGGGAATCCTACGAG. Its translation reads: CSASSEFGRGESYE. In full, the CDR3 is CSASSEFGRGESYEQYF.